This paragraph reports one T cell receptor beta chain. Its antigen is still unknown. Qualities for individual bases were not recorded, and no much larger clone is one base off. The V and J ends are trimmed by 5 bases and 8 bases, leaving 19 bases between them. Reading the germline V gene gives CDR1 MNHEY and CDR2 SVGEGT. The CDR3 holds 15 amino acids from the cysteine to the phenylalanine. Only the CDR3 part of the read is kept: 45 bases, read in frame from the first base. Peripheral blood CD8+ and CD4+ T cells from healthy donors, Susac syndrome patients and multiple sclerosis patients were profiled by high-throughput TCR beta sequencing. The healthy donors served as controls matched for age and sex. Bulk CD8+ and CD4+ T cells were purified by magnetic negative isolation, while CD8+ TEMRA cells were enriched using FACS. Blood was drawn into EDTA tubes, processed within 24 hours, and PBMCs were isolated by density gradient centrifugation. PBMCs intended for TCR sequencing were cryopreserved in liquid nitrogen and were subsequently thawed in a 37 degrees C water bath. A purity of at least 90% was achieved for sorted or isolated CD4+, CD8+ and CD8+ TEMRA cells.

These data come from a study of CD8 T cells in Susac syndrome (dated by TCRdb to the late 2010s). A note on the overall study: Repertoire sequencing was used to test whether CD8+ T cell activation and differentiation in Susac syndrome was antigen driven. Findings and caveats that apply to the study as a whole: The number of individuals in the TCR sequencing and HLA analysis was recognized as being relatively small.

RNA was extracted with the RNeasy kit and roughly 0.45 to 1 ug was reverse transcribed using random hexamers. The immunoSEQ multiplex PCR assay, covering 54 Vbeta and 13 Jbeta segments, was used to amplify TCR beta CDR3 regions. PCR amplification bias was corrected using a synthetic template baseline for primer optimization and computational correction. The source study handled its data this way. Reads were annotated to V, D and J genes per IMGT and analyzed with immunoSEQ Analyzer, keeping only productive sequences. To calculate clonality, Shannon entropy was normalized by log2 of the number of productive unique sequences and then subtracted from one. For each patient and control, public and private clones were evaluated within the 100 most prevalent clones. A clone was defined as Susac-specific if it was absent from the healthy and MS cohorts, from 1052 published viral clones and from other ImmuneACCESS disease sequences. The raw public data were reprocessed by TCRdb itself: fastp quality trimming at Q25, MiXCR clonotype calling, in-frame beta chains only. For every CDR3 protein sequence, its rows merge into one entry that carries the most common genes and DNA. The V and J calls and clone size are TCRdb's, not the authors'. A total of over 95,000 distinct CDR3 sequences appear in this sample, about nine tenths of them only once. 0.11% to 0.15% of the sample comes from the top ten.

Sequencing used CD4+ T cells from PBMCs. The V gene is TRBV6-2 or TRBV6-3 and the J gene is TRBJ2-1; tentative D gene TRBD2, with 6 bases matching. The sequence came from a human donor in good health. The DNA sequence reads TGTGCCAGCAGTCCCCGCGCGCGGGGAGTCGATGAGCAGTTCTTC. This sequence encodes CASSPRARGVDEQFF.